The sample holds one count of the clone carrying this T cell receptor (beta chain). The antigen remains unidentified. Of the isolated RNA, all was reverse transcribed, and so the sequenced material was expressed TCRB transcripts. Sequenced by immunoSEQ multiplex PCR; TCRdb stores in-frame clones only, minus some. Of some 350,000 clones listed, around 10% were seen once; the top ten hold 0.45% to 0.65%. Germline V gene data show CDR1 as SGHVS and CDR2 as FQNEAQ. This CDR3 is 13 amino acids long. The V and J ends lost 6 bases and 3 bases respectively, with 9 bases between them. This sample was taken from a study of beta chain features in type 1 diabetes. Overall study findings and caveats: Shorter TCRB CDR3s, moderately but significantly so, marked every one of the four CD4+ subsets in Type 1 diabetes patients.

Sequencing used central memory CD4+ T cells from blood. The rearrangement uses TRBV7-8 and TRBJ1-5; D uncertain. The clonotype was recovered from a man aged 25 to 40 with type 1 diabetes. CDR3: CASSLRVNQPQHF. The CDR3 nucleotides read TGTGCCAGCAGTCTACGGGTCAATCAGCCCCAGCATTTT.